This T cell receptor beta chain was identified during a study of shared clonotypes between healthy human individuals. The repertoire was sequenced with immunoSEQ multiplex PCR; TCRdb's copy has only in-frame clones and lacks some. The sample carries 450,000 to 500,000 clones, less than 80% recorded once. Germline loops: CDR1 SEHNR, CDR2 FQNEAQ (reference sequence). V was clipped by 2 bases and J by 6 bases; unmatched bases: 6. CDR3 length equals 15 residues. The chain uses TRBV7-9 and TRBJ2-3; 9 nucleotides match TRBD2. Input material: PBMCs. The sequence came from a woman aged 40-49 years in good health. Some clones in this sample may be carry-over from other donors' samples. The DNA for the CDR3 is TGTGCCAGCAGCTTATTTAGCGGGAGTTCCGATACGCAGTATTTT. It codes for CASSLFSGSSDTQYF.